This T cell receptor beta chain was obtained from a study of metastatic and nonmetastatic thyroid tumors. Whole-study context: Repertoire comparison spanned blood and tumor or nodule tissue of malignant and benign thyroid patients.

TCRdb reprocessed the PCR reads using MiXCR. This table has approximately 7,000 clones, 39% appearing once. Patients underwent thyroid surgery, and none had received any treatment before it. The V gene's germline CDR1 is DFQATT and CDR2 SNEGSKA (reference sequence). The CDR3 extends over 16 amino acids. V lost 2 bases and J lost 0, with 17 bases in between. The TCR comes from a female donor with papillary thyroid cancer or a benign thyroid nodule (not recorded which). Some clones in this sample may be carry-over from other donors' samples. The sequenced sample consisted of tumor tissue. The chain recombines TRBV20-1 with TRBJ2-7, with a weak D call TRBD2 (6 bases). CDR3 loop: CSARPHTSRDSYEQYF. CDR3 coding DNA: TGCAGTGCTAGACCTCATACTAGCCGTGACTCCTACGAGCAGTACTTC.